A single sample gave rise to the 6 T cell receptor beta chains below, sequenced in a study of CD8+CD57+ T cells in acquired aplastic anemia. Profiles of TCR beta VDJ and CDR3 were generated from a genomic DNA template. TCRdb reprocessed the reads via MiXCR and lists one record per CDR3 protein. The sample lists about 180,000 distinct CDR3 sequences; around 50% were seen once. Whoever was chosen for sequencing had shown CD8+CD57+ cell expansion by flow cytometry. The sample taken for sequencing was sorted CD4+, CD8+, or CD8+CD57+ T cells (not recorded which) from PBMCs. These receptors were obtained from a human donor with aplastic anemia.

The chain links TRBV20-1 to TRBJ1-5; tentative D call: TRBD1 (5 bases). From germline, CDR1 is DFQATT and CDR2 SNEGSKA (reference sequence). The CDR3 runs to 13 residues. V gave up 7 bases and J gave up 4 bases, with 14 bases separating them. The CDR3 reads CSVTRGVNQPQHF. CDR3 DNA: TGCAGTGTAACCCGGGGGGTGAATCAGCCCCAGCATTTT.

The CDR3 sequence: CASSSDRANYNEQFF. The CDR3 bases are TGTGCCAGCAGCTCGGACAGGGCGAACTACAATGAGCAGTTCTTC. This chain uses TRBV11-2 with TRBJ2-1; 8 bases map to TRBD1. V lost 4 bases and J lost 3; bases outside the gene matches: 5. Germline V gene data show CDR1 as SGHAT and CDR2 as FQNNGV. This CDR3 has 15 residues. Using reference TRBV11-2 and TRBJ2-1 for the parts outside the CDR3, the full variable domain is EAGVAQSPRYKIIEKRQSVAFWCNPISGHATLYWYQQILGQGPKLLIQFQNNGVVDDSQLPKDRFSAERLKGVDSTLKIQPAKLEDSAVYLCASSSDRANYNEQFFGPGTRLTVL.

The chain combines TRBV24-1 with TRBJ2-1; D gene uncertain. V shed 2 bases and J shed 0 bases, with 10 bases lying between them. The CDR3 is 16 amino acids. CDR1 and CDR2 (germline): KGHDR, SFDVKD. The CDR3 protein is CATSDSESRSYNEQFF. In DNA form, the CDR3 reads TGTGCCACCAGTGATTCTGAAAGCCGCTCCTACAATGAGCAGTTCTTC.

Ten or more counts support this clonotype. The chain uses TRBV7-9 and TRBJ2-7; D is unclear. The CDR3 runs to 12 residues. The germline CDR1 and CDR2 sequences are SEHNR and FQNEAQ (reference sequence). V lost 3 bases to trimming and J lost 6 bases, with 9 bases between them. DNA of the CDR3: TGTGCCAGCAGCTTTGTGGGTCGCGAGCAGTACTTC. Protein: CASSFVGREQYF. The full variable domain, in which reference TRBV7-9 and TRBJ2-7 provide the parts outside the CDR3, is DTGVSQNPRHKITKRGQNVTFRCDPISEHNRLYWYRQTLGQGPEFLTYFQNEAQLEKSRLLSDRFSAERPKGSFSTLEIQRTEQGDSAMYLCASSFVGREQYFGPGTRLTVT.

This clonotype was recorded many times. The chain links TRBV12-3 or TRBV12-4 to TRBJ1-2; 7 bases match TRBD1. Unmatched junction bases numbered 14, after V lost 6 bases and J lost 13 bases. The CDR3 has 13 amino acids. The chain's CDR3 is CASRNQGQPPSTF. In nucleotides, the CDR3 is TGTGCCAGCAGGAACCAGGGACAGCCGCCCTCCACCTTC.

A word on this clonotype: A read error may produce the germline difference seen at one junction end. This chain joins TRBV7-7 and TRBJ2-3; 8 nucleotides match TRBD2. Germline-derived CDR1 and CDR2 are SSHAT and FNYEAQ (reference sequence). This CDR3 is built from 13 residues. For the CDR3, the DNA is TGTGCTAGCAGCGATGGACTAGCTGATACGCAGTATTTT. As protein: CASSDGLADTQYF.